This TCR beta chain was obtained from a study of T-cell memory formation after mild COVID-19. Study overall: The TCR clusters were mostly specific to one donor.

Findings and caveats of the study: The authors left the SARS-CoV-2 specificity of second-wave clones peaking on day 37 unconfirmed. For contracting clones, CD4+ ones sat mainly in CM and EM, CD8+ in EMRA.

On this clonotype: Its antigen is undetermined.

The authors produced TCR alpha and TCR beta cDNA libraries with sample barcodes and UMIs by 5'RACE using constant-segment primers. TCRdb reprocessed the 5' RACE reads via MiXCR and lists one record per CDR3 protein. Of hundreds of thousands of distinct CDR3 sequences in the sample, roughly 13% were seen once. The specimen sequenced was PBMCs or a T cell subset sorted from them (not recorded which). The sequence came from a man between 18 and 29 years old who had mild COVID-19 (a few samples of this study predate the infection). Cell type and time point are not known.

The CDR3 DNA reads as TGTGCCTGGAGTTCGAGGAACGAGCAGTACTTC. This encodes CAWSSRNEQYF. V is TRBV30 and J is TRBJ2-7, with D unclear. CDR3 length: 11 residues. Between the trimmed V and J ends, which lost 2 bases and 5 bases, there was a span of 7 bases. Germline lookup yields CDR1 GTSNPN and CDR2 SVGIG (reference sequence).